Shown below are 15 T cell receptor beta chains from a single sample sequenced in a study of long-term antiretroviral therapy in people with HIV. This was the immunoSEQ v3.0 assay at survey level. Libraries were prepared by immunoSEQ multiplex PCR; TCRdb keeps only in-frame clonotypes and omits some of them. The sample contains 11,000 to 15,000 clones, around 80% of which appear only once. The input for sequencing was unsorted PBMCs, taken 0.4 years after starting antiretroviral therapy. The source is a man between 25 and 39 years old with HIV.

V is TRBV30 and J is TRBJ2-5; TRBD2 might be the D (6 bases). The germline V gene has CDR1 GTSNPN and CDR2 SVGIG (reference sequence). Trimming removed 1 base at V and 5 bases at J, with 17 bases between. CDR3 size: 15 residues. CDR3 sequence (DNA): TGTGCCTGGAGTGGCGGGATAGGGGATGCGGAGACCCAGTACTTC. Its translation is CAWSGGIGDAETQYF.

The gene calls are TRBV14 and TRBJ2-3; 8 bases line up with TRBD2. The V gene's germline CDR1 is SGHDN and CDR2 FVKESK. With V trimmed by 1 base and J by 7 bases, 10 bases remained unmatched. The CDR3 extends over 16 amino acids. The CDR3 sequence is CASSQGILAVVHTQYF. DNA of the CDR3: TGTGCCAGCAGCCAAGGGATACTAGCGGTAGTACATACGCAGTATTTT.

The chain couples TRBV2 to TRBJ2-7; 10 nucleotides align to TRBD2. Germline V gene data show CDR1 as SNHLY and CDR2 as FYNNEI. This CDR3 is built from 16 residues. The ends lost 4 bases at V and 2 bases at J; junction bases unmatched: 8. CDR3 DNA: TGTGCCAGCAGTGGAGGACTAGCGGAAAAACCCTACGAGCAGTACTTC. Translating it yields CASSGGLAEKPYEQYF.

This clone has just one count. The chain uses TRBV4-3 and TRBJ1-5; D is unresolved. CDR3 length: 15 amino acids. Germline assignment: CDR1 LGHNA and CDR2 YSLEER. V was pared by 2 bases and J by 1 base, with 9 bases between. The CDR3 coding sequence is TGCGCCAGCAGCCAATACGTCCAGAGCAATCAGCCCCAGCATTTT. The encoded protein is CASSQYVQSNQPQHF.

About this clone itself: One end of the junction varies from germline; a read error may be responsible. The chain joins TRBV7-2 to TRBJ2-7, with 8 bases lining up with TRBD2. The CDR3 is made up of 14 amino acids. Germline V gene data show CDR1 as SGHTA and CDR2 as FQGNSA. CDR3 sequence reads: CASSPTSGSYEQHF. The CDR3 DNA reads TGTGCCAGCAGCCCAACTAGCGGCTCCTACGAGCAGCACTTC.

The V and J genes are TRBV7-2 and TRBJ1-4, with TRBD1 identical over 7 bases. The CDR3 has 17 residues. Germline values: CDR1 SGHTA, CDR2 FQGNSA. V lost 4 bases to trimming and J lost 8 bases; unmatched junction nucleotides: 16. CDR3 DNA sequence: TGTGCCAGCAGCTCTAGGGCCTGGGACAGTTTCCCGGAAAAACTGTTTTTT. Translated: CASSSRAWDSFPEKLFF.

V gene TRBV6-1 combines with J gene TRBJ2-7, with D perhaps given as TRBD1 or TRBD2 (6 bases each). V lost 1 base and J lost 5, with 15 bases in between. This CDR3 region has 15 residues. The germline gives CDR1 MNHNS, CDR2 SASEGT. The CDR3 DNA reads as TGTGCCAGCAGTGAAGTGGGGGGCGCTGGTCACGAGCAGTACTTC. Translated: CASSEVGGAGHEQYF.

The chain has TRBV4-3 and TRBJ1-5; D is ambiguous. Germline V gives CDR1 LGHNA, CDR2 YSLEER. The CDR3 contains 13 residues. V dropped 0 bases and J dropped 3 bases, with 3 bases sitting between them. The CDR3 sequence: CASSQEPNQPQHF. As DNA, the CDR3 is TGCGCCAGCAGCCAAGAGCCCAATCAGCCCCAGCATTTT.

CDR3 bases: TGTGCCAGCAGTACCGCCTACGAGCAGTACTTC. Its protein is CASSTAYEQYF. The chain is built from TRBV28 and TRBJ2-7, with unresolved D. The length of the CDR3 is 11 residues. The V and J ends lost 5 bases and 2 bases respectively, with 4 bases between them. The germline V gene has CDR1 MDHEN and CDR2 SYDVKM.

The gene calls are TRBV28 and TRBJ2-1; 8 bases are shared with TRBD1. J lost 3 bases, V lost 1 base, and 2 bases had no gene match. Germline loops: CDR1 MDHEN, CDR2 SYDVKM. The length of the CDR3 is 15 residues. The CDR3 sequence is CASSLSDRVYNEQFF. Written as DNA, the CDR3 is TGTGCCAGCAGTTTATCGGACAGGGTCTACAATGAGCAGTTCTTC.

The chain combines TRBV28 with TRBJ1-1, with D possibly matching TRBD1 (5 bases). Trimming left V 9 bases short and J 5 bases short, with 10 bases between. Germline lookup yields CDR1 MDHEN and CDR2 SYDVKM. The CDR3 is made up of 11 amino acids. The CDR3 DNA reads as TGTGCCAGTAGACAGAGGACTGAAGCTTTCTTT. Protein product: CASRQRTEAFF.

The CDR3, as DNA: TGTGCCACCAGCAGAGGTAGACAGGGCGAAAAGACCCAGTACTTC. Amino acid sequence: CATSRGRQGEKTQYF. This rearrangement joins TRBV15 to TRBJ2-5; 7 bases are a match to TRBD1. V lost 1 base, J lost 6 bases, and 8 bases stayed unmatched. Per germline, CDR1 LNHNV and CDR2 YYDKDF (reference sequence). The CDR3 runs to 15 residues.

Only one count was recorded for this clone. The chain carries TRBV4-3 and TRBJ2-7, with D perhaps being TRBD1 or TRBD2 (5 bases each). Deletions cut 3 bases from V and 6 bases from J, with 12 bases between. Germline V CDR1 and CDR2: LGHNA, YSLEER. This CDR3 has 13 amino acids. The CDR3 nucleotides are TGCGCCAGCAGCCAGGGGACCGTGGGCGAGCAGTACTTC. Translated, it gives CASSQGTVGEQYF.

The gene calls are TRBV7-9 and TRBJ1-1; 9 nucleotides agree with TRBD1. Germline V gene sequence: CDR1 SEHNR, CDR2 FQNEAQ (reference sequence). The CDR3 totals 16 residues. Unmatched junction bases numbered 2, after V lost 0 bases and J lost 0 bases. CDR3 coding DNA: TGTGCCAGCAGCTTAGCCGGACAGGGGATGAACACTGAAGCTTTCTTT. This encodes CASSLAGQGMNTEAFF.

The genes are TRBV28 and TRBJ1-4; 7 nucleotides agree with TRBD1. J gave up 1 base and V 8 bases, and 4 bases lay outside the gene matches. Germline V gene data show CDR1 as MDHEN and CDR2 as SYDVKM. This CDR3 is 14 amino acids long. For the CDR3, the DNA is TGTGCCAGCGGGCGACAGGGAACTAATGAAAAACTGTTTTTT. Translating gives CASGRQGTNEKLFF. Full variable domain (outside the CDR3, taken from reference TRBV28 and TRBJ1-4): DVKVTQSSRYLVKRTGEKVFLECVQDMDHENMFWYRQDPGLGLRLIYFSYDVKMKEKGDIPEGYSVSREKKERFSLILESASTNQTSMYLCASGRQGTNEKLFFGSGTQLSVL.